This T cell receptor (beta chain) is from a study of CD8+CD57+ T cells in acquired aplastic anemia. Study details: Sorted CD4+ and CD8+ cells gave an average of around 3.1 ug of DNA. Healthy donors gave about 10.8 million reads on average for CD4+ cells. Study observations and caveats: Common to patients and controls were roughly 30 CD8+ CDR3 sequences. CD8+ Simpson's diversity showed no significant patient-control difference.

The germline V gene has CDR1 ENHRY and CDR2 SYGVKD. The CDR3 length is 13 residues. Both TCR beta VDJ combination and CDR3 sequence profiling were carried out. Genomic DNA was the template for this profiling. One entry per CDR3 protein results from TCRdb running MiXCR on the reads. The sample yields 150,000 to 200,000 distinct CDR3 sequences, 55% to 80% seen once. In this sample, this clonotype turned up once. Its antigen is unknown. A read error may account for a junction end that differs from germline. The sample consisted of sorted CD4+, CD8+, or CD8+CD57+ T cells (not recorded which) from PBMCs. This receptor was taken from a human donor in good health. The chain couples TRBV10-3 to TRBJ1-1; D gene ambiguous. Written as DNA, the CDR3 is TGTGCCGTCAGTGAGCGGACGGTCGGGGAAGCTTTCTTT. Its protein is CAVSERTVGEAFF.